This TCR beta chain was recovered during a study of Ad26.COV2.S vaccination and SARS-CoV-2 variants. About the research overall: Trial arm assignment for the donor was COV1001 Ad26.COV2.S.

The V and J ends lost 5 bases and 1 base, in that order; junction bases with no gene match: 2. The CDR3 is 13 amino acids. Germline CDR1 GTSNPN, CDR2 SVGIG (reference sequence). Study-level results: Those who received the vaccine showed greater spike-specific TCR breadth than those given placebo. Total T cell responses, in the TCR breadth and depth analyses, may have been underestimated.

Treatment indicated: roughly 18 received Ad26.COV2.S at low or high dose, single or two shots; roughly 5 received placebo; per-sample allocation not given. Sampling was done on day 63 after the first vaccine or placebo injection. The table came from immunoSEQ multiplex PCR; TCRdb's copy has only in-frame clones and leaves some out. This table holds 350,000 to 500,000 clones, 90% found once. With regard to this clone: Its antigen is unknown.

The sample consisted of peripheral blood, taken in a trial of Ad26.COV2.S vaccine versus placebo. This chain connects TRBV30 to TRBJ1-5; 7 bases fit TRBD1. This clonotype was sampled from a person aged 18-60 years who received the Ad26.COV2.S COVID-19 vaccine or a placebo. The chain's CDR3 is CAWGGQSNQPQHF. In nucleotides, the CDR3 is TGTGCCTGGGGGGGACAGAGCAATCAGCCCCAGCATTTT.